Listed here are 25 T cell receptor beta chains from one sample, sequenced in a study of cytomegalovirus exposure and HLA in healthy donors. The study ran its PCR with 60 Vbeta and 13 Jbeta primers. This table comes from immunoSEQ multiplex PCR, and its TCRdb copy is limited to in-frame clones, with some not included. The sample carries around 120,000 clones, over 80% recorded once. Sample: PBMCs. The receptor source for this set is a boy between 10 and 17 years old in good health and CMV-seronegative.

This clone was seen a single time. This chain uses TRBV30 with TRBJ2-7; 7 nucleotides agree with TRBD1. The CDR3 loop spans 14 amino acids. With 1 base clipped from V and 3 bases from J, the junction kept 6 bases outside the gene matches. Per germline, CDR1 GTSNPN and CDR2 SVGIG (reference sequence). The CDR3 nucleotides read TGTGCCTGGAGTGAGACAGGGCGAAGCTACGAGCAGTACTTC. Translation gives CAWSETGRSYEQYF.

This clone has more than one count but fewer than ten. For the CDR3, the DNA is TGCGCCAGCAGCGGCGGACAGGCAACTAATGAAAAACTGTTTTTT. Translating gives CASSGGQATNEKLFF. This chain uses TRBV4-1 with TRBJ1-4, with TRBD1 matching 7 bases. J was trimmed by 0 bases and V by 5 bases; bases with no gene match: 3. The germline V gene encodes CDR1 MGHRA and CDR2 YSYEKL. The CDR3 spans 15 residues.

The chain couples TRBV4-1 to TRBJ1-4; D is undetermined. The V and J ends lost 0 bases and 7 bases respectively, with 15 bases between them. Germline V gene sequence: CDR1 MGHRA, CDR2 YSYEKL. The CDR3 has 16 residues. CDR3: CASSQDAHPGSEKLFF. The CDR3 DNA reads TGCGCCAGCAGCCAAGATGCCCACCCAGGCAGTGAAAAACTGTTTTTT.

The chain recombines TRBV5-4 with TRBJ1-3; D may be TRBD1 (5 bases). CDR1 and CDR2 (germline): SGHNT, YYREEE (reference sequence). V lost 4 bases and J 4 bases, leaving 6 bases between the germline ends. The CDR3 length is 12 residues. CDR3: CASSPGGNTIYF. The CDR3 DNA follows: TGTGCCAGCAGCCCAGGGGGAAACACCATATATTTT.

This clone was seen a single time. The V and J genes are TRBV6-6 and TRBJ1-1; D may be TRBD1 (5 bases). V dropped 5 bases and J dropped 0 bases, with 10 bases sitting between them. The CDR3 sequence is 14 residues long. The V gene's germline CDR1 is MNHNY and CDR2 SVGAGI (reference sequence). The CDR3 reads CASSIRVLNTEAFF. The CDR3 nucleotides read TGTGCCAGCAGTATCAGGGTCTTGAACACTGAAGCTTTCTTT.

For the CDR3, the DNA is TGTGCCAGCAGTGAGGACAGGGAGCGACAGCCCCAGCATTTT. Translation gives CASSEDRERQPQHF. J is TRBJ1-5 and V is TRBV6-4, with 8 bases that match TRBD1. Unmatched junction bases numbered 5, after V lost 3 bases and J lost 7 bases. The length of the CDR3 is 14 residues. Germline-derived CDR1 and CDR2 are MRHNA and SNTAGT.

The CDR3: CASSVHQNTEAFF. The CDR3 region has the DNA TGTGCCAGCAGCGTACACCAGAACACTGAAGCTTTCTTT. The chain uses TRBV5-4 and TRBJ1-1; D not certain. Germline lookup yields CDR1 SGHNT and CDR2 YYREEE (reference sequence). V was trimmed by 4 bases and J by 1 base, leaving 8 bases between them. The CDR3 is 13 residues long.

V gene TRBV7-9 combines with J gene TRBJ2-6; the D is unclear. Deletions cut 5 bases from V and 0 bases from J, with 11 bases between. Germline CDR1 and CDR2: SEHNR and FQNEAQ (reference sequence). The CDR3 is made up of 16 amino acids. As DNA, the CDR3 is TGTGCCAGCAGCCCAGTTTTCGTCTCTGGGGCCAACGTCCTGACTTTC. It codes for CASSPVFVSGANVLTF.

The chain joins TRBV10-3 to TRBJ2-1; D unclear. Germline CDR1 reads ENHRY; CDR2 reads SYGVKD. The CDR3 totals 15 residues. V was clipped by 6 bases and J by 0 bases, with 12 bases between them. The CDR3 protein is CAIRPGVSSYNEQFF. CDR3 DNA: TGTGCCATCAGGCCCGGAGTGAGCTCCTACAATGAGCAGTTCTTC.

The genes are TRBV5-1 and TRBJ2-7, with 7 nucleotides matching TRBD2. With 4 bases clipped from V and 1 base from J, the junction kept 11 bases outside the gene matches. Germline loops: CDR1 SGHRS, CDR2 YFSETQ. The CDR3 contains 16 residues. This CDR3 is CASSGLAVAWSYEQYF. DNA for the CDR3: TGCGCCAGCAGCGGGCTAGCGGTCGCGTGGTCCTACGAGCAGTACTTC.

The J gene is TRBJ2-5, the V gene TRBV2; D might be TRBD2 (6 bases). Trimming shortened V by 6 bases and J by 5 bases, and 13 bases separated the two germline ends. The germline CDR1 and CDR2 sequences are SNHLY and FYNNEI. The CDR3 sequence is 13 residues long. As DNA, the CDR3 is TGTGCCAGCAGGAGGGAGGCGATGGAGACCCAGTACTTC. This gives the protein CASRREAMETQYF.

The V gene is TRBV5-1, the J gene TRBJ2-7, with D unclear. CDR3 length equals 13 residues. Trimming took off 0 bases at V and 2 bases at J, with 6 bases between the two ends. Per the germline V gene, CDR1 is SGHRS and CDR2 is YFSETQ. The CDR3 loop reads CASSLDQTYEQYF. The CDR3 DNA reads TGCGCCAGCAGCTTGGACCAGACCTACGAGCAGTACTTC.

The J gene is TRBJ2-7, the V gene TRBV7-8; D perhaps matches TRBD2 (7 bases). With 8 bases removed from V and 3 bases from J, the gap between germline ends came to 11 bases. The CDR3 consists of 12 residues. Germline V CDR1 and CDR2: SGHVS, FQNEAQ. CDR3 nucleotide sequence: TGTGCCAGCGGCGGGGGCGTCTACGAGCAGTACTTC. This sequence encodes CASGGGVYEQYF.

This chain connects TRBV5-1 to TRBJ2-1; no reliable D call. The CDR3 is 15 residues long. The germline V gene encodes CDR1 SGHRS and CDR2 YFSETQ. Trimming shortened V by 4 bases and J by 3 bases, and 14 bases separated the two germline ends. CDR3: CASSLNAFYYNEQFF. The CDR3 nucleotides are TGCGCCAGCAGCCTGAACGCCTTCTACTACAATGAGCAGTTCTTC.

The chain uses TRBV28 and TRBJ1-1, with D possibly matching TRBD1 (6 bases). Germline loops: CDR1 MDHEN, CDR2 SYDVKM. The CDR3 has 12 residues. V lost 4 bases, J lost 11 bases, and 14 bases lay in between. CDR3 in amino acids: CASSWLRGSAFF. The DNA of the CDR3 is TGTGCCAGCAGTTGGCTGAGGGGGTCGGCTTTCTTT.

In DNA form, the CDR3 reads TGTGCCAGCAGCTGGTCTAGCGGGAAGGTGGGGGAGCTGTTTTTT. Amino acid sequence: CASSWSSGKVGELFF. The rearrangement joins TRBV7-8 to TRBJ2-2; 9 bases line up with TRBD2. This CDR3 has 15 residues. Germline V CDR1 and CDR2: SGHVS, FQNEAQ. V shed 4 bases, J shed 8 bases, and the junction held 8 bases outside the gene matches. Supplemented by reference TRBV7-8 and TRBJ2-2, the full variable domain reads GAGVSQSPRYKVAKRGQDVALRCDPISGHVSLFWYQQALGQGPEFLTYFQNEAQLDKSGLPSDRFFAERPEGSVSTLKIQRTQQEDSAVYLCASSWSSGKVGELFFGEGSRLTVL.

As for this clone: One end of the junction is discordant with germline, which a read error may explain. V usage is TRBV30 and J usage is TRBJ2-7, with 8 bases fitting TRBD1. Germline values: CDR1 GTSNPN, CDR2 SVGIG (reference sequence). The CDR3 loop spans 12 amino acids. The CDR3 loop reads CAWSVGQGGIQF. Here the CDR3 DNA reads TGTGCCTGGAGTGTAGGACAGGGTGGCATCCAATTC.

The V gene is TRBV19, the J gene TRBJ2-1; D not certain. This CDR3 region has 15 residues. Per germline, CDR1 LNHDA and CDR2 SQIVND (reference sequence). V was trimmed by 2 bases and J by 5 bases, leaving 13 bases between them. In nucleotides, the CDR3 is TGTGCCAGTAGTATATCCCGAGGCCACGACAATGAGCAGTTCTTC. Amino acid sequence: CASSISRGHDNEQFF. Together with reference TRBV19 and TRBJ2-1, the CDR3 gives the full variable domain: DGGITQSPKYLFRKEGQNVTLSCEQNLNHDAMYWYRQDPGQGLRLIYYSQIVNDFQKGDIAEGYSVSREKKESFPLTVTSAQKNPTAFYLCASSISRGHDNEQFFGPGTRLTVL.

This rearrangement joins TRBV7-2 to TRBJ2-1; 8 bases agree with TRBD2. The V segment lost 1 base and the J segment 7 bases; nucleotides outside the gene matches: 9. CDR1 and CDR2 (germline): SGHTA, FQGNSA. The CDR3 length is 16 residues. CDR3 region: CASSLEGLAGRNEQFF. The CDR3 DNA reads as TGTGCCAGCAGCTTAGAGGGGCTAGCGGGTCGGAATGAGCAGTTCTTC.

V usage is TRBV30 and J usage is TRBJ2-1; D not resolved. Between the trimmed V and J ends, which lost 7 bases and 7 bases, there was a span of 11 bases. The CDR3 totals 11 residues. In germline, CDR1 is GTSNPN, CDR2 SVGIG (reference sequence). The CDR3 region is CASGVGNEQFF. The CDR3 coding sequence is TGTGCCTCTGGAGTTGGAAATGAGCAGTTCTTC.

The rearrangement joins TRBV27 to TRBJ1-5; D might be TRBD1 (6 bases). Trimming pared 5 bases from V and 7 bases from J, leaving 21 bases between. The CDR3 sequence is 16 residues long. Germline V lookup: CDR1 MNHEY, CDR2 SMNVEV (reference sequence). CDR3 sequence: CASSGRSQGINQPQHF. In DNA, the CDR3 is TGTGCCAGCAGTGGAAGGAGCCAGGGGATCAACCAGCCCCAGCATTTT.

This clone has a single count. The V call is TRBV5-4, the J call TRBJ2-7; D is perhaps TRBD1 (7 bases). Germline CDR1 is SGHNT and CDR2 is YYREEE (reference sequence). This CDR3 has 13 residues. V lost 4 bases, J lost 7 bases, and 15 bases lay in between. The CDR3 DNA follows: TGTGCCAGCAGCCTGGAGGGGGCGAAAGAGCAGTACTTC. Its translation: CASSLEGAKEQYF.

The genes are TRBV5-1 and TRBJ2-2, with 8 bases aligning to TRBD2. With 6 bases clipped from V and 6 bases from J, the junction kept 13 bases outside the gene matches. This CDR3 is 16 amino acids long. Germline assignment: CDR1 SGHRS and CDR2 YFSETQ. The CDR3 is CASTLQGLDLPGELFF. The CDR3 DNA sequence: TGCGCCAGCACCTTACAGGGACTAGACCTCCCCGGGGAGCTGTTTTTT.

V gene TRBV7-9 combines with J gene TRBJ2-2, with 9 nucleotides matching TRBD2. This CDR3 is 16 amino acids long. The V gene end was trimmed by 8 bases and the J gene end by 1 base; junction bases not matched to a gene: 8. Germline V gene lookup returns CDR1 SEHNR and CDR2 FQNEAQ (reference sequence). In DNA, the CDR3 is TGTGCCAGCGGGGTCATAGCGGGAGTGAACACCGGGGAGCTGTTTTTT. This codes for CASGVIAGVNTGELFF.

V is TRBV6-1 and J is TRBJ2-7, with D perhaps matching TRBD2 (6 bases). V dropped 2 bases and J dropped 5 bases, with 16 bases sitting between them. The CDR3 extends over 15 amino acids. CDR1 is MNHNS and CDR2 is SASEGT in the germline V gene. The CDR3 protein is CASSEWETGANEQYF. CDR3 coding DNA: TGTGCCAGCAGTGAATGGGAAACGGGAGCAAACGAGCAGTACTTC.